This T cell receptor (beta chain) was retrieved from a study of T-cell memory formation after mild COVID-19. Notes on the study in general: There were some responding clones in pre-infection memory, which suggested that cross-reactive memory had joined. Among CD4+ contracting clones, most were CM and EM, and CD8+ ones EMRA.

Each CDR3 protein gets one entry after TCRdb re-called the 5' RACE reads with MiXCR. The profile shows hundreds of thousands of distinct CDR3 sequences, about 20% of them singletons. Details on this clonotype: Its antigen remains unidentified.

The CDR3 is 13 amino acids. The germline gives CDR1 LNHDA, CDR2 SQIVND (reference sequence). J was trimmed by 10 bases and V by 6 bases; bases with no gene match: 4. Sequencing was performed on PBMCs or a T cell subset sorted from them (not recorded which). The clonotype was recovered from an adult woman who had mild COVID-19 (a few samples of this study predate the infection). Cell type and time point are not known. This sequence joins TRBV19 and TRBJ1-6; 9 nucleotides line up with TRBD1. CDR3 loop: CASRGQGDSPLHF. The CDR3 bases are TGTGCCAGTAGGGGACAGGGTGACTCACCCCTCCACTTT.